The rows below give T cell receptor beta chains drawn from one sample of a study of blood T cell repertoires in COVID-19. Repertoires were generated with immunoSEQ multiplex PCR, while TCRdb's copy carries only in-frame clones and drops some. Of some 150,000 clones listed, roughly four fifths are singletons. Source material: peripheral blood. The source is a human donor in a cohort sampled during active COVID-19. Each CDR3 is given with its conserved first and last residue. A D gene is named only where the DNA matches it firmly. A clone size is listed for some rows: how often the clone was seen (once, few, many), or a class if it is expanded.

V,D,size,J,CDR3,DNA
TRBV5-8,-,-,TRBJ1-5,CASSRDLEPQHF,TGTGCCAGCAGCCGGGACTTAGAGCCCCAGCATTTT
TRBV15,-,-,TRBJ2-5,CATSRGGRGVYQETQYF,TGTGCCACCAGCAGAGGAGGGCGCGGGGTGTACCAAGAGACCCAGTACTTC
TRBV19,-,-,TRBJ2-5,CASSTRQGGQETQYF,TGTGCCAGTAGTACCAGACAGGGAGGTCAAGAGACCCAGTACTTC
TRBV4-1,-,-,TRBJ2-1,CASSQERAPGEQFF,TGCGCCAGCAGCCAAGAGAGGGCTCCCGGCGAGCAGTTCTTC
TRBV7-3,TRBD1,few,TRBJ2-2,CASSRQGRTGELFF,TGTGCCAGCAGCAGACAGGGACGGACCGGGGAGCTGTTTTTT
TRBV19,TRBD1,-,TRBJ1-1,CASSTIPSTGWTEAFF,TGTGCCAGTAGCACCATACCTTCGACAGGGTGGACTGAAGCTTTCTTT
TRBV3-1/TRBV3-2,-,once,TRBJ1-1,CASSQHPQLYTEAFF,TGTGCCAGCAGCCAGCACCCACAGCTTTACACTGAAGCTTTCTTT
TRBV11-2,-,-,TRBJ2-7,CASSFFRLRGQKAYEQYF,TGTGCCAGCAGCTTTTTTCGGCTACGGGGTCAGAAGGCCTACGAGCAGTACTTC
TRBV6-2/TRBV6-3,-,-,TRBJ2-7,CASSEFYEQYF,TGTGCCAGCAGTGAGTTCTACGAGCAGTACTTC
TRBV11-2,-,-,TRBJ2-2,CASGGAVNTGELFF,TGTGCCAGCGGGGGGGCCGTAAACACCGGGGAGCTGTTTTTT
TRBV4-1,-,-,TRBJ2-5,CASSQLGVGGQETQYF,TGCGCCAGCAGCCAATTGGGGGTAGGGGGCCAAGAGACCCAGTACTTC
TRBV28,TRBD2,once,TRBJ2-5,CASSRTSGGFRAQYF,TGTGCCAGCAGTCGGACTAGCGGGGGGTTCCGGGCCCAGTACTTC
TRBV6-2/TRBV6-3,TRBD1,-,TRBJ2-5,CASSYPRTGGQETQYF,TGTGCCAGCAGTTACCCCCGCACAGGGGGACAAGAGACCCAGTACTTC
TRBV7-2,-,-,TRBJ1-1,CASSIRGGTEAFF,TGTGCCAGCAGCATCAGGGGTGGCACTGAAGCTTTCTTT
TRBV6-2/TRBV6-3,-,-,TRBJ1-1,CASSYGGGTEAFF,TGTGCCAGCAGTTACGGGGGGGGAACTGAAGCTTTCTTT
TRBV7-3,-,-,TRBJ2-5,CATDERRISGETQYF,TGTGCCACCGACGAGAGACGGATCTCGGGGGAGACCCAGTACTTC
TRBV7-9,TRBD1,-,TRBJ2-2,CASSLTQGPGELFF,TGTGCCAGCAGCCTGACACAGGGGCCCGGGGAGCTGTTTTTT